The 25 T cell receptor beta chains given below trace back to one sample, sequenced in a study of cytomegalovirus exposure and HLA in healthy donors. Both 60 Vbeta primers and 13 Jbeta primers went into the PCR. Here immunoSEQ multiplex PCR was the method, and the copy in TCRdb shows in-frame clones only, minus some. The sample lists about 110,000 clones; over 60% were seen once. The sequenced sample consisted of PBMCs. These receptors came from a woman aged 55-70 years in good health and CMV-seropositive.

The CDR3 loop is CSVDRRQGMGFQFF. In DNA, the CDR3 is TGCAGCGTTGATAGGCGACAGGGTATGGGTTTTCAGTTCTTC. The chain combines TRBV29-1 with TRBJ2-1; TRBD1 aligns across 7 bases. V shed 3 bases, J shed 13 bases, and the junction held 15 bases outside the gene matches. The CDR3 is 14 residues long. The germline gives CDR1 SQVTM, CDR2 ANQGSEA.

This rearrangement joins TRBV6-5 to TRBJ1-1; the D is unclear. The CDR3 covers 14 residues. Trimming stripped 7 bases from V and 11 bases from J, with 23 bases between. CDR1 and CDR2 from the germline V gene are MNHEY and SVGAGI. The CDR3 bases are TGTGCCAGCATGAGAGATCCGGGTCTCTGGAGGGCTTTCTTT. It is translated as CASMRDPGLWRAFF.

This chain joins TRBV5-1 and TRBJ2-5; D perhaps matches TRBD2 (6 bases). V shed 0 bases and J shed 5 bases, with 11 bases lying between them. This CDR3 region has 14 residues. Germline assignment: CDR1 SGHRS and CDR2 YFSETQ. CDR3 amino acids: CASSLGSGRETQYF. As DNA, the CDR3 is TGCGCCAGCAGCTTGGGATCGGGGAGGGAGACCCAGTACTTC.

This chain uses TRBV15 with TRBJ1-1, with D unclear. The ends were cut back, 4 bases at V and 1 base at J, with 7 bases in the middle. The CDR3 runs 13 residues. Looked up from germline, CDR1 is LNHNV and CDR2 is YYDKDF (reference sequence). CDR3 sequence (DNA): TGTGCCACCAGCACGAAACAGAACACTGAAGCTTTCTTT. Translated: CATSTKQNTEAFF.

As DNA, the CDR3 is TGCAGCGTCCCCGGTGGGTCAGGAACGTACGAGCAGTACTTC. It is translated as CSVPGGSGTYEQYF. V is TRBV29-1 and J is TRBJ2-5, with no clear D. The J call may be incorrect, as the DNA end agrees better with TRBJ2-7. The length of the CDR3 is 14 residues. Germline CDR1 reads SQVTM; CDR2 reads ANQGSEA.

As concerns this clone: Other DNA sequences in the same sample also yield this CDR3. The chain links TRBV5-4 to TRBJ2-1; weak D call: TRBD2 (6 bases). The CDR3 covers 16 residues. V was shortened by 8 bases and J by 3 bases, with 21 bases between the two germline ends. CDR1 SGHNT and CDR2 YYREEE come from the germline V gene (reference sequence). The CDR3 is CASRPRDSKVYNEQFF. The CDR3 DNA sequence: TGTGCCAGTAGACCTAGGGACTCCAAAGTCTACAATGAGCAGTTCTTC.

The chain couples TRBV27 to TRBJ1-6; possibly TRBD1 for D (5 bases). Trimming cost V 5 bases and J 7 bases, with 18 bases left between them. CDR1 and CDR2 (germline): MNHEY, SMNVEV (reference sequence). CDR3 length: 16 residues. CDR3: CASSPRPAGYNSPLHF. CDR3 in DNA: TGTGCCAGCAGTCCCCGCCCCGCAGGGTACAATTCACCCCTCCACTTT.

The chain is built from TRBV9 and TRBJ2-1; TRBD2 agrees at 7 bases. The junction had 12 bases not matched to a gene; V was cut back by 3 bases and J by 6 bases. Germline lookup yields CDR1 SGDLS and CDR2 YYNGEE. The CDR3 length is 16 residues. The CDR3 here is CASSAPRGSSSNEQFF. CDR3 nucleotides: TGTGCCAGCAGCGCCCCCCGCGGGAGCTCATCCAATGAGCAGTTCTTC.

This clone was detected once. The chain's CDR3 is CASSPQGQGDYEQYF. CDR3 coding DNA: TGTGCCAGCTCACCCCAGGGACAGGGAGATTACGAGCAGTACTTC. The rearrangement joins TRBV18 to TRBJ2-7; TRBD1 agrees at 9 bases. Germline V gives CDR1 KGHSH, CDR2 LQKENI. This CDR3 contains 15 residues. V was clipped by 3 bases and J by 4 bases; unmatched bases: 7.

The chain uses TRBV5-1 and TRBJ2-1; 13 bases match TRBD2. The CDR3 spans 15 residues. Germline CDR1 and CDR2: SGHRS and YFSETQ. Germline trimming cut 1 base from V and 6 bases from J; bases unmatched to any gene: 1. In DNA form, the CDR3 reads TGCGCCAGCAGCTTGAGGACTAGCGGGGGCAATGAGCAGTTCTTC. Its translation: CASSLRTSGGNEQFF.

V usage is TRBV7-9 and J usage is TRBJ2-4; D might be TRBD2 (5 bases). Germline loops: CDR1 SEHNR, CDR2 FQNEAQ (reference sequence). This CDR3 contains 18 residues. V lost 2 bases and J 0 bases, leaving 17 bases between the germline ends. CDR3 protein: CASSLYFSGILAKNIQYF. The DNA for the CDR3 is TGTGCCAGCAGCTTATACTTCTCGGGAATCCTAGCCAAAAACATTCAGTACTTC.

The gene calls are TRBV19 and TRBJ2-1, with 8 bases matching TRBD2. The CDR3 has 14 amino acids. Germline V gene lookup returns CDR1 LNHDA and CDR2 SQIVND (reference sequence). V shed 10 bases and J 8 bases; nucleotides not matched to a gene: 13. Here the CDR3 DNA reads TGTGCCACTAAAAGCGGGAGTGCGGCGGATGAGCAGTTCTTC. Its protein product is CATKSGSAADEQFF.

The rearrangement uses TRBV7-3 and TRBJ2-1; 8 bases match TRBD2. V was clipped by 5 bases and J by 3 bases; unmatched bases: 9. Germline CDR1 SGHTA, CDR2 FQGTGA. The CDR3 contains 16 residues. CDR3 nucleotides: TGTGCCAGCAGCCCGGGCCCTAGCGGGCACTACAATGAGCAGTTCTTC. Its protein is CASSPGPSGHYNEQFF.

This clone was found once. The V and J genes are TRBV7-2 and TRBJ2-3, with 8 nucleotides matching TRBD2. Unmatched junction bases numbered 9, after V lost 5 bases and J lost 14 bases. The CDR3 runs 12 residues. CDR1 and CDR2 (germline): SGHTA, FQGNSA. CDR3 nucleotides: TGTGCCAGCAGCACCGGGACTAGGGTCCGGTATTTT. The encoded protein is CASSTGTRVRYF. Filled out from reference TRBV7-2 and TRBJ2-3, the complete variable domain reads GAGVSQSPSNKVTEKGKDVELRCDPISGHTALYWYRQSLGQGLEFLIYFQGNSAPDKSGLPSDRFSAERTGGSVSTLTIQRTQQEDSAVYLCASSTGTRVRYFGPGTRLTVL.

This clone was seen only once. The chain employs TRBV14 and TRBJ2-3; possible D gene TRBD1, 5 bases. Trimming left V 6 bases short and J 2 bases short, with 21 bases between. There are 17 residues in the CDR3. Germline CDR1 and CDR2: SGHDN and FVKESK. CDR3 sequence: CASSLGAHSPLTDTQYF. DNA of the CDR3: TGTGCCAGCAGTCTTGGGGCCCATTCCCCCCTCACAGATACGCAGTATTTT.

This clone was recorded once. This CDR3 is CASSFVLGRGNIQYF. The CDR3 DNA is TGTGCCAGCAGTTTTGTTTTAGGGAGGGGAAACATTCAGTACTTC. The chain combines TRBV27 with TRBJ2-4; TRBD2 matches 7 bases. V gave up 3 bases and J gave up 6 bases; unmatched junction bases: 8. CDR3 length: 15 amino acids. Germline CDR1 is MNHEY and CDR2 is SMNVEV (reference sequence).

This clone was detected only a few times. V and J are TRBV6-1 and TRBJ1-1; D is undetermined. V was pared by 2 bases and J by 0 bases, with 13 bases between. The germline V gene encodes CDR1 MNHNS and CDR2 SASEGT. CDR3 size: 16 residues. This CDR3 reads CASSESGSPMNTEAFF. The CDR3 DNA reads as TGTGCCAGCAGTGAATCCGGTTCTCCCATGAACACTGAAGCTTTCTTT.

The CDR3 DNA sequence: TGTGCCAGCAGTTTGGGGGGTGAAAAACTGTTTTTT. This codes for CASSLGGEKLFF. The V and J genes are TRBV28 and TRBJ1-4, with a weak D call TRBD1 (5 bases). This CDR3 is 12 amino acids long. Per germline, CDR1 MDHEN and CDR2 SYDVKM. Trimming shortened V by 3 bases and J by 7 bases, and 6 bases separated the two germline ends.

The chain carries TRBV2 and TRBJ2-1; 7 bases agree with TRBD2. Per the germline V gene, CDR1 is SNHLY and CDR2 is FYNNEI. The CDR3 runs to 13 residues. With 3 bases clipped from V and 9 bases from J, the junction kept 5 bases outside the gene matches. The CDR3 is CASSELLAVEQFF. The CDR3 coding sequence is TGTGCCAGCAGTGAGCTCCTAGCGGTTGAGCAGTTCTTC.

J is TRBJ1-4 and V is TRBV5-1; D call uncertain. This CDR3 comprises 16 residues. Trimming cost V 0 bases and J 0 bases, with 9 bases left between them. Germline loops: CDR1 SGHRS, CDR2 YFSETQ. CDR3 nucleotides: TGCGCCAGCAGCTTGGGAGGCTCAGCAACTAATGAAAAACTGTTTTTT. Translation: CASSLGGSATNEKLFF.

V and J are TRBV5-1 and TRBJ2-3, with 12 positions matching TRBD2. This CDR3 comprises 16 residues. Germline-derived CDR1 and CDR2 are SGHRS and YFSETQ. With 5 bases clipped from V and 6 bases from J, the junction kept 10 bases outside the gene matches. CDR3 protein: CASRTGGLAGTDTQYF. The DNA of the CDR3 is TGCGCCAGCAGGACCGGTGGACTAGCGGGAACCGATACGCAGTATTTT.

The CDR3 sequence is CASSLDAGLAGSDTQYF. The CDR3 nucleotides read TGTGCCAGCAGCTTGGACGCGGGACTAGCGGGATCCGATACGCAGTATTTT. The rearrangement joins TRBV5-4 to TRBJ2-3; 13 bases match TRBD2. The V segment lost 0 bases and the J segment 6 bases; nucleotides outside the gene matches: 7. The germline gives CDR1 SGHNT, CDR2 YYREEE (reference sequence). The CDR3 runs to 17 residues.

A word on this clone: Germline is not matched at one junction end, which may reflect a read error. This chain connects TRBV7-9 to TRBJ1-6; the D is unclear. This CDR3 spans 13 amino acids. The germline CDR1 and CDR2 sequences are SEHNR and FQNEAQ (reference sequence). The CDR3 DNA is TGTTCCAGCAGCTCAAACGGGGATTCACCCCTCCACTTT. Its translation is CSSSSNGDSPLHF.

The rearrangement uses TRBV5-1 and TRBJ2-1; TRBD1 matches at 7 bases. From germline, CDR1 is SGHRS and CDR2 YFSETQ. The J segment lost 3 bases and the V segment lost 4 bases, leaving 13 bases of the junction unmatched. The CDR3 has 17 residues. This CDR3 is CASSGTGVTWDYNEQFF. The CDR3 DNA reads as TGCGCCAGCAGCGGAACAGGGGTGACCTGGGACTACAATGAGCAGTTCTTC.

V usage is TRBV28 and J usage is TRBJ2-4; D not resolved. V was trimmed by 3 bases and J by 6 bases, leaving 6 bases between them. The CDR3 is made up of 12 amino acids. Germline V lookup: CDR1 MDHEN, CDR2 SYDVKM. The CDR3 nucleotides are TGTGCCAGCAGTTTTAACAGAAACATTCAGTACTTC. It translates to CASSFNRNIQYF.